These 16 T cell receptor beta chains came from one sample sequenced in a study of breast tumors, draining lymph nodes, adjacent tissues. Axillary draining lymph nodes of breast cancer patients supplied the node samples. TCRdb reprocessed the multiplex PCR reads with MiXCR, giving one entry per CDR3 protein. The sample shows about 140,000 distinct CDR3 sequences, approximately 32% of them seen only once. What was sequenced was axillary lymph node tissue. Every receptor here comes from a female donor with breast cancer. Some clones in this sample may be carry-over from other donors' samples.

This clonotype was picked up many times. This chain links TRBV5-5 with TRBJ2-7; D may be TRBD1 or TRBD2 (5 bases each). The CDR3 is 15 amino acids. Trimming removed 1 base at V and 7 bases at J, with 18 bases between. The germline gives CDR1 SGHKS, CDR2 YYEKEE (reference sequence). CDR3 residues: CASSLYGDGAGEQYF. The DNA for the CDR3 is TGTGCCAGCAGCTTGTATGGGGACGGAGCTGGAGAGCAGTACTTC.

This clonotype occurred once. Possible read error: a much larger clone is one base away. V is TRBV20-1 and J is TRBJ2-5; D possibly corresponds to TRBD2 (5 bases). Germline V lookup: CDR1 DFQATT, CDR2 SNEGSKA (reference sequence). Between the trimmed V and J ends, which lost 3 bases and 13 bases, there was a span of 18 bases. CDR3 length equals 12 residues. The CDR3 DNA follows: TGCAGTGCTAGGCGAGAGGAGGAGGCCCCGTACTTC. Its translation: CSARREEEAPYF.

J is TRBJ2-1 and V is TRBV5-1; D is possibly TRBD1 or TRBD2 (5 bases each). Germline assignment: CDR1 SGHRS and CDR2 YFSETQ. The CDR3 sequence is 13 residues long. Trimming took 4 bases from V and 7 from J, leaving 12 bases between them. CDR3 protein: CASSPWGWNEQFF. CDR3 sequence (DNA): TGCGCCAGCAGCCCTTGGGGGTGGAATGAGCAGTTCTTC. The variable domain in full, completed from reference TRBV5-1 and TRBJ2-1, reads KAGVTQTPRYLIKTRGQQVTLSCSPISGHRSVSWYQQTPGQGLQFLFEYFSETQRNKGNFPGRFSGRQFSNSRSEMNVSTLELGDSALYLCASSPWGWNEQFFGPGTRLTVL.

This clonotype has at least ten counts. The chain's CDR3 is CASSLAGSAAQETQYF. In DNA, the CDR3 is TGTGCCAGCAGCTTAGCGGGGAGCGCGGCCCAAGAGACCCAGTACTTC. This chain connects TRBV7-6 to TRBJ2-5, with D perhaps TRBD2 (5 bases). There are 16 residues in the CDR3. Between the trimmed V and J ends, which lost 0 bases and 1 base, there was a span of 12 bases. Germline V gives CDR1 SGHVS, CDR2 FNYEAQ.

V and J are TRBV10-3 and TRBJ1-2, with 8 bases that match TRBD1. CDR1 and CDR2 from the germline V gene are ENHRY and SYGVKD. The CDR3 has 13 residues. V gave up 4 bases and J gave up 2 bases; unmatched junction bases: 0. The CDR3 spells CAISGTGNYGYTF. In DNA, the CDR3 is TGTGCCATCAGTGGGACAGGGAACTATGGCTACACCTTC.

CDR3 nucleotide sequence: TGCAACGTCCGCTTACAGGGGGCGTATGGCTACACCTTC. Residues: CNVRLQGAYGYTF. This chain uses TRBV29-1 with TRBJ1-2; 9 bases line up with TRBD1. CDR1 and CDR2 (germline): SQVTM, ANQGSEA. CDR3 length: 13 residues.

The V call is TRBV11-1, the J call TRBJ2-7, with D perhaps TRBD1 (6 bases). The CDR3 is 14 residues long. Germline V gene lookup returns CDR1 SGHAT and CDR2 FQDESV (reference sequence). Trimming pared 3 bases from V and 3 bases from J, leaving 12 bases between. CDR3 bases: TGTGCCAGCAGCTTGCAGGGGAAGCTCTACGAGCAGTACGTC. Translation gives CASSLQGKLYEQYV.

This clonotype was seen a few times. V gene TRBV6-6 combines with J gene TRBJ1-1, with 7 bases aligning to TRBD1. From germline, CDR1 is MNHNY and CDR2 SVGAGI (reference sequence). The CDR3 contains 14 residues. V lost 7 bases to trimming and J lost 5 bases; unmatched junction nucleotides: 10. CDR3 in DNA: TGTGCCAGCAACAAGCAGGGGGTAGGGACTGAAGCTTTCTTT. Protein product: CASNKQGVGTEAFF.

This sequence joins TRBV15 and TRBJ2-3, with 9 nucleotides matching TRBD2. V trimming: 5 bases; J trimming: 2 bases; junction bases outside the gene matches: 11. Germline values: CDR1 LNHNV, CDR2 YYDKDF (reference sequence). This CDR3 region has 17 residues. The CDR3 nucleotides read TGTGCCACCAGCCACGGCGGGGGGGGCAAAAACACAGATACGCAGTATTTT. Encoded protein: CATSHGGGGKNTDTQYF.

This clonotype has at least ten counts. The chain couples TRBV24-1 to TRBJ2-5; tentative D call: TRBD1 (6 bases). The CDR3 totals 16 residues. The V end lost 5 bases, the J end lost 4 bases, and 19 bases lay between the germline ends. The V gene's germline CDR1 is KGHDR and CDR2 SFDVKD. CDR3 in amino acids: CATSGEPQGSGETQYF. CDR3 DNA sequence: TGTGCCACCAGTGGTGAACCACAGGGTTCTGGAGAGACCCAGTACTTC.

This clonotype was picked up many times. The V and J genes are TRBV7-9 and TRBJ2-2; 8 nucleotides match TRBD1. The CDR3 has 16 residues. Germline loops: CDR1 SEHNR, CDR2 FQNEAQ (reference sequence). V was pared by 2 bases and J by 3 bases, with 5 bases of the junction left unmatched. The CDR3 sequence: CASSLRAGGDTGELFF. CDR3 coding DNA: TGTGCCAGCAGCTTAAGGGCAGGGGGCGACACCGGGGAGCTGTTTTTT. The whole variable domain, remainder taken from reference TRBV7-9 and TRBJ2-2, is DTGVSQNPRHKITKRGQNVTFRCDPISEHNRLYWYRQTLGQGPEFLTYFQNEAQLEKSRLLSDRFSAERPKGSFSTLEIQRTEQGDSAMYLCASSLRAGGDTGELFFGEGSRLTVL.

Comments on this clonotype: This is likely a read error, given that the CDR3 carries no conserved phenylalanine or tryptophan at its end. The chain uses TRBV29-1 and TRBJ2-7; 9 bases line up with TRBD2. CDR1 and CDR2 from the germline V gene are SQVTM and ANQGSEA. The J segment lost 5 bases and the V segment lost 4 bases, leaving 6 bases of the junction unmatched. This CDR3 is 13 amino acids long. The CDR3: CSVVLRGGHEQYL. CDR3 DNA sequence: TGCAGCGTTGTGTTGCGGGGGGGCCACGAGCAGTACCTC.

Ten or more counts support this clonotype. A much larger clone sits a single nucleotide away, making a read error possible. This chain links TRBV20-1 with TRBJ2-7; 13 bases match TRBD2. Trimming at V came to 5 bases and at J to 6 bases, leaving 7 bases not matched to a gene. The CDR3 totals 14 residues. CDR1 and CDR2 (germline): DFQATT, SNEGSKA (reference sequence). The CDR3 here is CSARLAGGPSEQYF. The CDR3 DNA is TGCAGTGCTCGACTAGCGGGGGGCCCCTCCGAGCAGTACTTC.

The sample holds a few counts of this clonotype. One base away lies a much larger clone, so this may be a sequencing read error. CDR3 protein: CASSSGAANTGELFF. The DNA of the CDR3 is TGTGCCAGCAGCTCTGGTGCAGCGAACACCGGGGAGCTGTTTTTT. The rearrangement uses TRBV5-5 and TRBJ2-2; D not resolved. The germline V gene encodes CDR1 SGHKS and CDR2 YYEKEE (reference sequence). The CDR3 contains 15 residues. Trimming removed 3 bases at V and 0 bases at J, with 9 bases between.

This clonotype was detected ten times or more. This chain uses TRBV6-2 or TRBV6-3 with TRBJ2-1; perhaps TRBD2 as D (5 bases). Trimming left V 4 bases short and J 6 bases short, with 13 bases between. CDR1 is MNHEY and CDR2 is SVGEGT in the germline V gene. The CDR3 length is 14 residues. The CDR3 loop is CASSLRRGINEQFF. Here the CDR3 DNA reads TGTGCCAGCAGTTTACGCCGAGGGATCAATGAGCAGTTCTTC.

The rearrangement joins TRBV20-1 to TRBJ2-2; 7 positions agree with TRBD2. CDR3 length: 14 amino acids. Per the germline V gene, CDR1 is DFQATT and CDR2 is SNEGSKA (reference sequence). V lost 3 bases and J lost 0; bases outside the gene matches: 1. CDR3: CSARGGSNTGELFF. The CDR3 nucleotides are TGCAGTGCTAGGGGAGGGTCGAACACCGGGGAGCTGTTTTTT.